This paragraph reports one TCR beta chain. The antigen it binds to is not known. Base qualities are not provided; no much larger clone lies one nucleotide away. Hyperthyroidism patients were newly diagnosed, had a disease duration of under 2 months, and were aged 18 to 65 years. Any patient with an uncontrolled infection, another autoimmune disease, pregnancy or lactation was excluded. Clinical symptoms, serum thyroxine and TRAb, thyroid ultrasound, and orbital computed tomography formed the basis for the diagnoses. Blood from progressor patients was drawn when they were first diagnosed with hyperthyroidism, before any ophthalmopathy symptoms appeared. PBMCs were separated from 7.5 to 10 ml of fresh peripheral blood using Ficoll-Paque density gradient centrifugation. Progressor patients were first diagnosed with Graves' hyperthyroidism and then developed ophthalmopathy during follow-up. Total RNA was extracted using Trizol reagent, and RNA quality was assessed on an Agilent 2100 Bioanalyzer.

Amplification of TCR beta CDR3 regions was carried out from RNA transcripts. The first round of RT-PCR for the TCR CDR3 was performed with the HTBI primer set and the Qiagen OneStep RT-PCR kit. Libraries were constructed in a second round of multiplex PCR, after which size selection and purification were performed. Paired-end sequencing of the libraries was performed with 100 bp reads on an Illumina HiSeq2000. The published analysis was carried out like this. Raw data were processed with SOAPnuke, discarding reads with adapters, uncalled bases, mean Phred below 15, or no exact constant-primer or identifier match. High-quality paired reads were merged with COPE v1.2.5, and unique nucleotide sequences were defined as clonotypes. MiTCR v1.1 was used to align the clonotypes against IMGT TRBV, TRBD and TRBJ reference segments. Analysis was restricted to V-J combinations with a frequency above 0.0001, which covered 99% to 99.2% of repertoires. The TCS score was defined as the ratio of F50 (clonal expansion) to E x V (chaos), calculated using BLOSUM62-based TCRdist between CDR3 peptides within each V-J. Welch's t-statistics and random forest reduced fewer than 550 V-J features to 13, which were used in a naive Bayes classifier (R e1071). TCRdb cleaned the public reads at Q25 with fastp, built clones with MiXCR and kept in-frame beta chains. Rows are combined by CDR3 protein, so each entry shows the most common genes and DNA. The V and J calls were not made by the authors but by TCRdb's processing. The table for this sample lists 650,000 to 850,000 distinct CDR3 sequences; 15% to 20% of them were counted only once. In total, the top ten clones hold over 15% of the sample.

The junction shows trimming of 0 bases on V and 7 bases on J, and the gene matches do not reach 7 bases of it. Inclusive of the bounding cysteine and phenylalanine, the CDR3 is 15 residues long. The retained sequence is limited to the CDR3, 45 bases, with the frame set at the first base. CDR1 and CDR2 are drawn from the germline V gene: SGHRS, YFSETQ. The record originates from a study of T cells in Graves' hyperthyroidism and ophthalmopathy (dated by TCRdb to the late 2010s). Some background on the complete study: Peripheral blood samples were taken at the time of initial diagnosis, prior to any treatment. TCR V-J signatures able to tell the groups apart were searched for in a discovery cohort of 90 to 100 patients, of whom roughly 42 had Graves' ophthalmopathy and some 60 had stable Graves' hyperthyroidism. Prospective prediction of ophthalmopathy was tested in an independent validation cohort consisting of about 19 hyperthyroidism patients and approximately 16 patients who later progressed to ophthalmopathy. Thyroid tissue and blood T-cell repertoires from six Graves' hyperthyroidism patients were also compared in the study. According to the paper, TCR Vbeta CDR3 sequencing was carried out on 135 peripheral blood samples, which came from about 45 ophthalmopathy, 70 to 80 hyperthyroidism and approximately 17 progressor patients. Following sampling, methimazole starting at 30 mg daily was given to hyperthyroidism patients, and high-dose intravenous methylprednisolone was given to ophthalmopathy patients. For training and testing, the 80 to 100 patients in the discovery cohort were randomly divided in a 7:3 ratio.

Study-wide findings and limitations: No statistical method was used to set the sample size in advance, and investigators knew the group allocation. In cross-validation, a model built on a 13 V-J signature told ophthalmopathy apart from stable hyperthyroidism with approximately 90% sensitivity and 81% to 82% specificity, and in testing the same model reached 80%/75%. In validation, the model predicted progression to ophthalmopathy a median of 6.5 months before onset, with 65% to 71% sensitivity and about 72% specificity. Blood samples also contained most of the expanded thyroid clonotypes (frequency above 0.001), which suggests that blood repertoires may reflect thyroid immune responses.

The sequenced sample consisted of blood. This receptor chain uses TRBV5-1 and TRBJ1-2; 9 nucleotides in the junction match TRBD1. This receptor was identified in a woman between 50 and 59 years old with Graves' hyperthyroidism that later progressed to Graves' ophthalmopathy. The CDR3 is CASSLEGTGRSGYTF. DNA sequence: TGCGCCAGCAGCTTGGAGGGGACAGGGAGGTCTGGCTACACCTTC. Here the CDR3 is joined to the reference TRBV5-1 and TRBJ1-2 genes, and the full variable domain is: KAGVTQTPRYLIKTRGQQVTLSCSPISGHRSVSWYQQTPGQGLQFLFEYFSETQRNKGNFPGRFSGRQFSNSRSEMNVSTLELGDSALYLCASSLEGTGRSGYTFGSGTRLTVV.